This paragraph covers one T cell receptor beta chain sequence. Antigen unknown. Sequenced by immunoSEQ multiplex PCR; TCRdb stores in-frame clones only, minus some. This sample carries about 150,000 clones, roughly 94% of them seen once, and the ten largest clones take just over 0.3%. This sample is drawn from a study of OX40 agonist ivuxolimab in advanced cancers. The germline CDR1 and CDR2 sequences are MNHEY and SMNVEV (reference sequence). The CDR3 totals 13 residues. V lost 10 bases to trimming and J lost 2 bases; unmatched junction nucleotides: 6. Findings and caveats of the study: Antigens targeted by the expanded peripheral T cells were not determined.

The input for sequencing was CD4+ or CD8+ T cells sorted from blood, taken in a trial of the OX40 agonist ivuxolimab. The gene calls are TRBV27 and TRBJ2-3; 7 bases are a match to TRBD1. This receptor was identified in an adult with an advanced solid tumor such as melanoma, head and neck, liver or kidney cancer. CDR3 residues: CATRDRVTDTQYF. The CDR3 DNA is TGTGCCACCAGAGACAGGGTCACAGATACGCAGTATTTT.